This T cell receptor (beta chain) was identified in a study of cytomegalovirus exposure and HLA in healthy donors (dated 2017 in TCRdb). Notes on the research overall: An earlier analysis of approximately 600 of the donors reported 276 Gb of sequence data and roughly 110 million unique TCR beta sequences from around 200 million T cells. An early release that covered 500 to 800 HLA-typed donors contained approximately 300 gigabases of sequencing data and tens of millions of unique TCR sequences. Of the approximately 400 genotyped donors, approximately 83% fell in the genetic ancestry cluster associated with self-reported Caucasian donors. The study aimed to test whether cataloging public T cell receptors could reveal signatures of past pathogen exposure. The T cell repertoires of 666 subjects were profiled by immunosequencing and related to cytomegalovirus serostatus. Besides the first cohort of roughly 640 subjects, a separate validation cohort made up of 120 different subjects was used. The study combined high-throughput TCR immunosequencing, statistical association of individual TCRs with disease status, and machine learning to predict cytomegalovirus infection status. To study patterns of TCR occurrence, a later analysis re-analyzed previously published TCR beta repertoires from 600 to 750 donors and added high-resolution HLA genotyping. Rather than using new phenotypic data, the later analysis identified candidate immune exposures from TCR beta sequences and from how often those sequences occurred across donors. In an earlier analysis of several hundred of the donors, high-throughput TCR beta sequencing was used to judge whether each TCR beta V gene segment behaved as functional or pseudogenic. Donor age, sex, ethnicity and CMV serostatus were compiled together with the repertoire data. A later genetic analysis took genome-wide SNP genotypes for about 55% of the 666 donors and used that subset as a discovery cohort. All discovery cohort repertoires had been generated using a single sequencing platform. Class I and class II HLA loci were covered by the typing at four-digit resolution. Typing coverage differed by locus: A, B, C, DRB1 and DQB1 were typed in roughly 620-630 donors, DQA1 in 500 to 550, DPA1 in some 570, and DPB1 in 400 to 480. Because of strong linkage in the cohort, four to six DR-DQ haplotypes were treated as single units for association and clustering. On average, about 200,000 unique TCR beta nucleotide sequences were sequenced per donor among 398 genotyped donors of the cohort, with roughly 18% of those sequences being non-productive.

The cohort was made up of 666 healthy bone marrow donors. At the time of sampling, all cohort members were nominally healthy, though unrecorded immune exposures were likely present. The donor tested CMV seronegative, placing the donor among the 350 or so seronegative members of the cohort. A peripheral blood sample was provided by each donor, and peripheral blood mononuclear cells were used for TCR beta sequencing. The Qiagen DNeasy Blood Extraction Kit was used to extract genomic DNA from the blood cell samples. To note about this clone: No antigen is known for it. No base quality information exists; no much larger clone differs at one position.

The germline V end is reduced by 1 base and the J end by 5 bases; junction bases left unmatched: 9. Per the germline V gene, SGHRS is the CDR1 and YFSETQ is the CDR2. The CDR3, from cysteine to phenylalanine, totals 18 residues. Only the CDR3 portion is preserved as DNA: 54 bases, with reading frame beginning at the first base. Beyond this particular receptor, the publication reports: The classifier was reported to diagnose cytomegalovirus status with high specificity and sensitivity in both the original cohort and the validation cohort. Because HLA typing was unavailable for some donors at each locus, only the typed subset was used in association tests. In a later analysis, several top co-occurrence clusters were reported to appear linked to parvovirus B19, influenza, CMV and Epstein-Barr virus. The sequencing pipeline was judged likely to have produced a cluster of highly shared sequence variants as a technical artifact. Most TCR sequences were seen in very few donors, while some public TCRs were found in many individuals. In a later analysis, HLA-associated TCR beta chains showed more clonal expansion and lower generation probabilities than non-associated chains that were equally common. In a later genetic analysis, fewer N-insertions in productive TCRs were reported among donors in an Asian-associated ancestry cluster than the roughly 640-donor mean. Over 15 rarely observed V segments, including chromosome 9 orphons, were excluded from the earlier analysis of about 500 of the donors because counts were too low. A further reported finding was that TCR beta sequences accurately predicted the HLA-A and HLA-B alleles for most subjects in the first cohort. The study listed 164 TCR beta chains as associated with cytomegalovirus. Strong co-occurrence of HLA alleles, especially DR and DQ, made assigning TCR associations to individual alleles difficult. Only TCR beta chains were sequenced in this cohort, and the absence of alpha or paired-chain data limited detectable features. In vitro tests confirmed that three of the cytomegalovirus-associated TCR beta chains recognize cytomegalovirus antigens. In a later analysis, the rate of TCR association differed among HLA loci, with DRB1 alleles having the most associated TCRs and HLA-C alleles having the fewest. CMV serostatus was the only immune exposure information available for the cohort. Because the 87-base-pair reads could not distinguish some IMGT-functional V segments, including TRBV6-2 and TRBV6-3, those segments were excluded. An earlier analysis of approximately 590 of the donors showed that most TCR beta V segments appeared in productive rearrangements either about 90% or about 30% of the time, which broadly matched IMGT annotations. A later genetic analysis associated a missense DCLRE1C variant with V-gene and J-gene trimming of TCR beta chains, and an independent cohort replicated the association. In a later analysis, most CMV-associated TCR beta chains were found to appear HLA-restricted, with HLA associations seemingly driven largely by CMV exposure. The presence/absence analyses assumed that sequencing depth was roughly uniform across donors, and that assumption may not be true. Correlated functional status among segregating V segments might be attributable to linkage disequilibrium, but an unknown experimental factor could not be ruled out. It was suggested by the authors that the approach could potentially be generalized to other disease states and immunological phenotypes. Specific HLA alleles were associated with roughly 17,000 TCR beta sequences at a false discovery rate of 0.05 in a later analysis.

The library was prepared using the immunoSEQ multiplex PCR assay. A mixture of 60 forward primers for TCR Vbeta segments and 13 reverse primers for TCR Jbeta segments was used in the multiplex PCR. The CDR3 region of rearranged TCR beta genes was amplified from genomic DNA with a multiplex PCR assay. The Illumina HiSeq System was used to sequence the amplified TCR beta libraries as 87-base-pair reads. Regarding the original processing steps: A later analysis counted about 76 million unique TCR beta chains across the 700 or so repertoires, and 9 million to 14 million of these chains were shared by at least two donors. Raw reads were error-corrected and collapsed into unique sequences with a nearest-neighbor algorithm that merged closely related sequences to remove PCR and sequencing errors. CDR3 sequences were aligned to IMGT reference sequences to assign V, D and J gene segments. For a sequence to be retained, at least a six-nucleotide match to both a V gene segment and a J gene segment was required. A rearrangement was called productive if the CDR3 had no stop codons and remained in frame with V and J, and every other rearrangement was called non-productive. CDR3 was defined by IMGT convention, running from the second conserved V-encoded cysteine to the conserved J-encoded phenylalanine. The earlier analysis of 587 of the donors excluded sequences that lacked an unambiguous match to a single V gene segment. In an earlier analysis of more than 500 of the donors, a V segment was called functional when productive rearrangements were above 56.7%, and segregating when the standard deviation between donors exceeded 5%. A statistical classification framework was built to diagnose cytomegalovirus status from the catalog of TCR beta chain sequences. In a later analysis, TCR nucleotide sequences were compared against IMGT/GENE-DB human TR gene sequences so that V and J genes could be assigned. A later analysis assigned CDR3 sequences and most-parsimonious VDJ recombination scenarios with the TCRdist pipeline. In a later analysis, each TCR beta chain was defined by its CDR3 amino acid sequence together with its V-gene family, and reads without a unique V-gene family were excluded. A later analysis removed over 500 highly shared, low-generation-probability nucleotide sequences to deal with suspected cross-contamination and a sequencing artifact. A later analysis calculated a clonal expansion index for each public chain from normalized within-repertoire ranks of inferred template counts. In a later analysis, generation probabilities were computed with a VDJ recombination model fitted to out-of-frame rearrangements, and the resulting probabilities were checked against IGoR. In a later analysis, TCR-TCR, TCR-HLA and TCR-CMV co-occurrence was scored with hypergeometric tests, and a repertoire-size bias correction was applied to TCR pairs. To estimate false discovery rates, a later analysis permuted the HLA or CMV assignments 20 times. In a later analysis, co-occurring TCRs were grouped using DBSCAN, and TCRdist sequence similarity was added for clustering within HLA-allele-positive subsets. Co-occurrence clustering excluded repertoires with fewer than 30,000 or more than 120,000 public chains, plus five with anomalous nucleotide sharing. TCRdb retrieved this table from immuneACCESS and kept in-frame rearrangements only. Not all clones are present; in checked studies, unresolved V genes account for under half, and no reason is known for the remainder. V and J calls and clone size are given by that table; D and trimming were obtained from the DNA. This sample lists about 150,000 clones; around 79% were detected once. Of the sample, 2.8% falls within the top ten clones.

The V gene is TRBV5-1 and the J gene is TRBJ2-3, and TRBD2 aligns with 14 junction nucleotides. Sequencing was carried out using PBMCs. The sequence derives from a man between 18 and 35 years old in good health and CMV-seronegative. CDR3 protein: CASSLRLNGLAGGDTQYF. The sequence in DNA is TGCGCCAGCAGCTTGCGCCTAAACGGACTAGCGGGAGGAGATACGCAGTATTTT.